This T cell receptor beta chain was captured by sequencing in a study of blood T cell repertoires in COVID-19. Study-level background: The origin of the acute and convalescent COVID-19 samples was the United States, Italy and Spain. T cells, B-cell-depleted T cells, or PBMCs supplied cDNA or gDNA.

Followed over time, Seattle patients had been enrolled while infection was active. Losses at the gene ends were 4 bases for V and 5 bases for J; bases not matched to a gene: 7. The CDR3 runs 16 residues. Germline CDR1 is SGHAT and CDR2 is FQNNGV. How the authors handled the data: Reference gene primer amplification gave nucleated cell count estimates. TCRdb keeps only in-frame clones here, not all; method: immunoSEQ multiplex PCR. Clone size and the V and J calls come from that table; the DNA yielded D and trimming. The top ten clones hold about 9.9% of a sample with 54,000 or so clones, under 90% of them seen once. This clone was seen once.

The chain combines TRBV11-2 with TRBJ2-5, with 13 positions matching TRBD2. Input material: peripheral blood. The TCR comes from an elderly man with COVID-19, enrolled during active disease. Here the CDR3 DNA reads TGTGCCAGCAGCTACCCCGGACTAGCGGGAGATGAGACCCAGTACTTC. Translation gives CASSYPGLAGDETQYF.